Below, one T cell receptor (beta chain) is given with its context. The data belong to a study of cytomegalovirus exposure and HLA in healthy donors. The CDR3 is 15 residues long. CDR1 and CDR2 (germline): SGHDN, FVKESK. The V segment lost 5 bases and the J segment 1 base; nucleotides outside the gene matches: 7. Clones were read by immunoSEQ multiplex PCR, and TCRdb kept only the in-frame ones, dropping some. In the table there are 92,000 or so clones, approximately 96% of which are singletons. Sample: PBMCs. The genes are TRBV14 and TRBJ2-5; 7 bases align to TRBD1. The source of this sequence is a man younger than 35 in good health and CMV-seronegative. In nucleotides, the CDR3 is TGTGCCAGCAGCGAGAGGGCAGGGGGCCAAGAGACCCAGTACTTC. Its translation: CASSERAGGQETQYF.